A single sample gave rise to the 8 T cell receptor beta chains below, sequenced in a study of Graves' ophthalmopathy and Graves' hyperthyroidism. The authors amplified TCR beta CDR3 regions from RNA transcripts. Investigators did first-round RT-PCR with HTBI primers, then second-round multiplex PCR. TCRdb reprocessed the multiplex PCR reads via MiXCR and lists one record per CDR3 protein. The sample includes under 350,000 distinct CDR3 sequences, around a sixth of them seen just once. The sample taken for sequencing was peripheral blood. These receptors originate from an adult man with Graves' ophthalmopathy.

This clonotype was found many times. The J gene is TRBJ1-5, the V gene TRBV12-3 or TRBV12-4, with 7 positions matching TRBD1. The CDR3 is 17 amino acids. Trimming cost V 6 bases and J 5 bases; bases outside gene matches: 16. The DNA for the CDR3 is TGTGCCAGCAGCCCCCATCCGGGACAGAGCGCGTATCAGCCCCAGCATTTT. This gives the protein CASSPHPGQSAYQPQHF.

This clonotype has at least ten counts. The chain uses TRBV27 and TRBJ2-2; 9 positions agree with TRBD2. V shed 6 bases, J shed 5 bases, and the junction held 4 bases outside the gene matches. This CDR3 spans 14 amino acids. CDR1 is MNHEY, CDR2 SMNVEV, per germline (reference sequence). CDR3 loop: CASRGAGGTGELFF. The CDR3 DNA reads TGTGCCAGCAGAGGGGCGGGAGGGACCGGGGAGCTGTTTTTT.

This clonotype has ten or more counts. CDR3: CASRGELRGETQYF. For the CDR3, the DNA is TGTGCCAGCAGAGGGGAATTACGGGGAGAGACCCAGTACTTC. The V call is TRBV27, the J call TRBJ2-5; the D gene could be TRBD1 or TRBD2 (5 bases each). From germline, CDR1 is MNHEY and CDR2 SMNVEV (reference sequence). V gave up 6 bases and J gave up 4 bases, with 15 bases separating them. CDR3 size: 14 residues.

Turning to this clonotype: Compared with germline, one end of the junction differs, possibly owing to a read error. V and J are TRBV28 and TRBJ1-2; D might be TRBD1 (5 bases). CDR3 length: 15 amino acids. Per germline, CDR1 MDHEN and CDR2 SYDVKM. CDR3 DNA: TGTGCCAGCAGTTTACAACAGACAGTGGGCTATGGCTACATCTTC. Its protein product is CASSLQQTVGYGYIF.

This clonotype was counted ten times or more. The V gene is TRBV20-1, the J gene TRBJ1-3, with D possibly TRBD1 on 5 matching bases. V lost 3 bases, J lost 4 bases, and 10 bases lay in between. Per germline, CDR1 DFQATT and CDR2 SNEGSKA (reference sequence). This CDR3 has 13 amino acids. The CDR3, as DNA: TGCAGTGCTAGCTGGGGGTCGGGAAACACCATATATTTT. Protein sequence: CSASWGSGNTIYF.

This clonotype was counted at least ten times. This rearrangement joins TRBV7-2 to TRBJ2-2, with D maybe TRBD2 (5 bases). This CDR3 has 13 residues. Trimming took off 5 bases at V and 6 bases at J, with 10 bases between the two ends. Germline-derived CDR1 and CDR2 are SGHTA and FQGNSA. CDR3: CASSVGVSGELFF. The CDR3 DNA sequence: TGTGCCAGCAGCGTCGGGGTTTCCGGGGAGCTGTTTTTT.

This clonotype occurred many times. The chain has TRBV7-2 and TRBJ1-6; 10 positions match TRBD1. The CDR3 is 17 residues long. The V gene's germline CDR1 is SGHTA and CDR2 FQGNSA. Trimming at V came to 5 bases and at J to 7 bases, leaving 11 bases not matched to a gene. CDR3 region: CASSPPLGQGDNSPLHF. The CDR3 DNA follows: TGTGCCAGCAGCCCGCCGCTAGGACAGGGGGACAATTCACCCCTCCACTTT.

This clonotype came up many times. The CDR3, as DNA: TGTGCCAGTCGTCAGGGAGGAATTATAGAGACCCAGTACTTC. Translated: CASRQGGIIETQYF. This rearrangement joins TRBV27 to TRBJ2-5; possibly TRBD2 for D (6 bases). The CDR3 sequence is 14 residues long. Germline V gives CDR1 MNHEY, CDR2 SMNVEV (reference sequence). The V and J ends lost 9 bases and 4 bases respectively, with 18 bases between them.